This entry concerns a single T cell receptor (beta chain). Some clones are missing from TCRdb's copy, which holds only in-frame ones; the method was immunoSEQ multiplex PCR. This sample yields around 65,000 clones, of which roughly 82% are seen a single time; 15% to 20% belongs to the top ten. This record belongs to a study of blood T cell repertoires in COVID-19. Overall study: The analysed material was cDNA or gDNA that came from T cells, B-cell-depleted T cells, or PBMCs.

Input material: peripheral blood. The sequence derives from an elderly man with active COVID-19.

The CDR3 coding sequence is TGTGCCAGTAGTAACCCACCGGGACTAGCGTCAACCTACGAGCAGTACTTC. This translates into CASSNPPGLASTYEQYF. The genes are TRBV19 and TRBJ2-7; 10 bases map to TRBD2. J gave up 2 bases and V 4 bases, and 11 bases lay outside the gene matches. Looked up from germline, CDR1 is LNHDA and CDR2 is SQIVND (reference sequence). The CDR3 consists of 17 residues. Variable domain in full (rest from reference TRBV19 and TRBJ2-7): DGGITQSPKYLFRKEGQNVTLSCEQNLNHDAMYWYRQDPGQGLRLIYYSQIVNDFQKGDIAEGYSVSREKKESFPLTVTSAQKNPTAFYLCASSNPPGLASTYEQYFGPGTRLTVT.